Listed below are T cell receptor beta chains from one sample, sequenced in a study of CD4 T cells in relation to SARS-CoV-2 and coronaviruses. Assay: immunoSEQ multiplex PCR; the TCRdb copy retains only in-frame clones and omits some. Among 25,000 to 35,000 clones listed, roughly 70% were seen once. Their target antigens are unknown. The sequenced sample consisted of CD4+ T cells from PBMCs, cultured in vitro. The receptor set was obtained from a human donor in good health. Each CDR3 is given with its conserved first and last residue. Only some rows state a clone size, as once, few, many or a class for expanded clones.

TRBJ1-2 NA 16 TRBV9 CASSEQGATVNYGYTF
TRBJ1-1 NA 15 TRBV30 CAWSESGRFTTEAFF
TRBJ1-2 NA 16 TRBV6-1 CASSEPSGQVVRSYTF
TRBJ2-5 NA 12 TRBV5-4 CASSLFPETQYF
TRBJ2-1 NA 15 TRBV10-2 CASSDTGQHYNEQFF
TRBJ2-1 NA 13 TRBV12-3/TRBV12-4 CASSPSRSDEQFF
TRBJ2-4 NA 16 TRBV7-8 CASSLERFLAKNIQYF
TRBJ1-1 once 13 TRBV10-3 CAISREGLGEAFF
TRBJ2-3 NA 14 TRBV7-9 CASSFQAGADTQYF
TRBJ2-1 NA 15 TRBV9 CASSVLSEDFNEQFF
TRBJ2-3 NA 16 TRBV20-1 CSASQATGGPTDTQYF
TRBJ1-2 NA 15 TRBV2 CASSEGGGAGYGYTF
TRBJ1-2 few 13 TRBV7-9 CASSSDYSDVNTF
TRBJ1-1 NA 12 TRBV11-2 CASSFLTGLAFF
TRBJ2-5 once 13 TRBV14 CASSQSGLKTQYF
TRBJ2-3 NA 12 TRBV29-1 CSAGPATDTQYF
TRBJ2-7 NA 13 TRBV4-3 CASSQEAWGEQYF